This paragraph covers one T cell receptor beta chain sequence. The antigen remains undetermined. CDR3 length: 15 amino acids. This entry belongs to a study of T cell clonotyping in hematopoietic cell transplantation. General observations from the study: Pathologically expanded recipient clonotypes increased progressively from day 30 to day 180 as diversity fell.

Sequencing was performed with immunoSEQ multiplex PCR; in TCRdb, only in-frame clones are kept and a portion is missing. Of about 18,000 clones listed, roughly 88% are singletons. As to time point: recipient sample about 28 days before transplant, after cytoreduction. The sequenced sample was peripheral blood mononuclear cells, obtained before stem cell transplant. The sequence derives from a man aged 50-60 years with acute myeloid leukemia. Some clones in this sample may be carry-over from other donors' samples. The chain recombines TRBV21-1 with TRBJ1-2; the table names TRBD1, a call not compared with the DNA. TRBV21-1 is a documented pseudogene. The CDR3 nucleotides are TGTGCCAGCAGCAAGGGAACAGGGCCGCAGGACGGCTACACCTTC. The encoded protein is CASSKGTGPQDGYTF.